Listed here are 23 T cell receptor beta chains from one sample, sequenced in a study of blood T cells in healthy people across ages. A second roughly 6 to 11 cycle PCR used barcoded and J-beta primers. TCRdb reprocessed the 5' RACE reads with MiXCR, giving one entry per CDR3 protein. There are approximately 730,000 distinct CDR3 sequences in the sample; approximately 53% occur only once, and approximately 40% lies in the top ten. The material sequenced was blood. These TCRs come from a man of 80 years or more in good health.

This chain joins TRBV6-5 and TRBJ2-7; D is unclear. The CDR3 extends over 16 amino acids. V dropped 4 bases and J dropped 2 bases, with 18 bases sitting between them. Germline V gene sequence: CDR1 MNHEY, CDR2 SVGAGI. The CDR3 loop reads CASSSPSSEYPYEQYF. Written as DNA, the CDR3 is TGTGCCAGCAGTTCCCCGAGCAGCGAGTACCCCTACGAGCAGTACTTC.

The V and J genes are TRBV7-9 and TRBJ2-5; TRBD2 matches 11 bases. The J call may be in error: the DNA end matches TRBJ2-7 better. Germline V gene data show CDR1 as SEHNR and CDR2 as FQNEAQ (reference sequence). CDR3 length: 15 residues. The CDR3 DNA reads TGTGCCAGCAGCCGCCTAGCGGGAGGAGCCTACGAGCAGTACTTC. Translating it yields CASSRLAGGAYEQYF.

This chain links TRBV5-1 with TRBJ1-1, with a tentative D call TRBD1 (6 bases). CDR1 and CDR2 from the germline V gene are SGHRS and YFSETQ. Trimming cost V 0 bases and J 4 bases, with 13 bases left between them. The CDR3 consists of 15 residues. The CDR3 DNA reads TGCGCCAGCAGCTTGGTACCGGGGGCCGTCACTGAAGCTTTCTTT. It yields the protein CASSLVPGAVTEAFF.

The CDR3 region is CASSLVRGSGTQYF. CDR3 sequence (DNA): TGTGCCAGCAGTTTAGTTCGGGGTAGCGGGACGCAGTATTTT. This chain connects TRBV28 to TRBJ2-3, with 7 bases matching TRBD2. CDR1 and CDR2 from the germline V gene are MDHEN and SYDVKM. The CDR3 sequence is 14 residues long. The junction had 8 bases not matched to a gene; V was cut back by 2 bases and J by 9 bases.

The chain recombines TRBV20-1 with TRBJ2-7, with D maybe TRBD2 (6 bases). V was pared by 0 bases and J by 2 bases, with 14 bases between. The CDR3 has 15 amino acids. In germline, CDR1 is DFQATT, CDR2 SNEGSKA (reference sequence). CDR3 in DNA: TGCAGTGCTAGAGATCAGGGCACTAGCCCCTACGAGCAGTACTTC. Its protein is CSARDQGTSPYEQYF.

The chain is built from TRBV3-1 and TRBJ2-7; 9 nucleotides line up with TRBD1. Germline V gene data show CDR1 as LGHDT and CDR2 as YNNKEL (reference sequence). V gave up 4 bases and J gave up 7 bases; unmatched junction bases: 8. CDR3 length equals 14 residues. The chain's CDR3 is CASSPGTGYSEQYF. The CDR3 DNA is TGTGCCAGCAGCCCCGGGACAGGGTACAGTGAGCAGTACTTC.

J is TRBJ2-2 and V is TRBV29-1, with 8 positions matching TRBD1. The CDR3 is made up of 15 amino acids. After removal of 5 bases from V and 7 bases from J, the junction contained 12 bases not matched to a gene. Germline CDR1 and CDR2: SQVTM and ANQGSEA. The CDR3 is CSVREGGQAGGELFF. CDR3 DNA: TGCAGCGTTCGAGAGGGGGGACAGGCGGGCGGGGAGCTGTTTTTT.

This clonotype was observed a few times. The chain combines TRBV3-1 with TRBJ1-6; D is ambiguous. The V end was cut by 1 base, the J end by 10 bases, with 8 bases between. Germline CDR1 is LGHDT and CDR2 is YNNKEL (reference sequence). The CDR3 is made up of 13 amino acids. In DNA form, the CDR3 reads TGTGCCAGCAGCCAAGGGGCAGTGTCACCCCTCCACTTT. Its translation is CASSQGAVSPLHF.

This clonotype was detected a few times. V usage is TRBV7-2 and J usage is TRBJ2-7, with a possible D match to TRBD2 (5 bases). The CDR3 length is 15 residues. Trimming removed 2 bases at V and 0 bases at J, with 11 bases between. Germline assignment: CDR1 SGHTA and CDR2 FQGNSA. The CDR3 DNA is TGTGCCAGCAGCTTAAGAGGGCAGAGCTCCTACGAGCAGTACTTC. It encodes CASSLRGQSSYEQYF.

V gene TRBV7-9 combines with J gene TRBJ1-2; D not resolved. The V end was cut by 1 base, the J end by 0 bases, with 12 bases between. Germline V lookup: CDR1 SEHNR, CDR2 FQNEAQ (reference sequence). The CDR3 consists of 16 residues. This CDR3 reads CASSLGRDLANYGYTF. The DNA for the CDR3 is TGTGCCAGCAGCTTAGGAAGGGATTTAGCTAACTATGGCTACACCTTC.

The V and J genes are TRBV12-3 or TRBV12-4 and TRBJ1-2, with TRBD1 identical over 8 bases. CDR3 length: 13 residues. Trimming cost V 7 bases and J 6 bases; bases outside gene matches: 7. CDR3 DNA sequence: TGTGCCAGCAACCTCGGACAGGGACATGGCTACACCTTC. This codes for CASNLGQGHGYTF.

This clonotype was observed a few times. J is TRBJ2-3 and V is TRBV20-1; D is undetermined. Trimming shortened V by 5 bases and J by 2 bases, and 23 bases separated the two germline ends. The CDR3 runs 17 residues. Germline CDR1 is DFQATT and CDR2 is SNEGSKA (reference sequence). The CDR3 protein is CSAYEPRTSSITDTQYF. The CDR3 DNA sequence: TGCAGTGCTTACGAGCCGAGGACCTCATCGATCACAGATACGCAGTATTTT.

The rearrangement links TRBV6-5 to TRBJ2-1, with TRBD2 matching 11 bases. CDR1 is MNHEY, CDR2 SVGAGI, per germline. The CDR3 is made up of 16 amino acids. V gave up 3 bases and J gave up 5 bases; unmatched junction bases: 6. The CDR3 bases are TGTGCCAGCAGTTATCCCGGGACTAGCGGTGACAATGAGCAGTTCTTC. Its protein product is CASSYPGTSGDNEQFF.

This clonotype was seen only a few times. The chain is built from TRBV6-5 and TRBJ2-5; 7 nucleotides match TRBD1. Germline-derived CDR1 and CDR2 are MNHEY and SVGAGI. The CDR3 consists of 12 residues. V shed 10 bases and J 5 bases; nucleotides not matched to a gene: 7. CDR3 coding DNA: TGTGCCACCAGACAGGGCTGGGAGACCCAGTACTTC. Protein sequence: CATRQGWETQYF.

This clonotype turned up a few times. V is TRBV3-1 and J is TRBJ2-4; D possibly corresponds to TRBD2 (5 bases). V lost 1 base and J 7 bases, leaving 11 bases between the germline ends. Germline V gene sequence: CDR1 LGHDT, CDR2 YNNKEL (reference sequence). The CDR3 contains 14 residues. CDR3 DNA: TGTGCCAGCAGCCAAGTCGGGGTACGGAACATTCAGTACTTC. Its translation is CASSQVGVRNIQYF.

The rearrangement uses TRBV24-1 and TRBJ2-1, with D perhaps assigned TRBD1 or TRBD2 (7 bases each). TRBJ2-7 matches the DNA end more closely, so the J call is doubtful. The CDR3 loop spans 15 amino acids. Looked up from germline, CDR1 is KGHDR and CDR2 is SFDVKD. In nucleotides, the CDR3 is TGTGCCACCAGTGATTCAAGACAGGGAGGGAATGAGCAGTACTTC. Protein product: CATSDSRQGGNEQYF.

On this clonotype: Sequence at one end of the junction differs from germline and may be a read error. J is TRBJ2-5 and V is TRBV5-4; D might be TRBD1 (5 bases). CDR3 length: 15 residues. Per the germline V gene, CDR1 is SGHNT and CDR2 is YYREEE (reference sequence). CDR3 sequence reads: CACSQGTLDQETQYF. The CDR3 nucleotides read TGTGCCTGCAGCCAGGGTACACTGGATCAAGAGACCCAGTACTTC.

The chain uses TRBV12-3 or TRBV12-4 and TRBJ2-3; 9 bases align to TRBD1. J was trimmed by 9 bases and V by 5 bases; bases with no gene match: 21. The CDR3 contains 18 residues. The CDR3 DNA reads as TGTGCCAGCAGTGCCGATCTCCGAACAGGGGGCGGATTAGAGACGCAGTATTTT. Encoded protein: CASSADLRTGGGLETQYF.

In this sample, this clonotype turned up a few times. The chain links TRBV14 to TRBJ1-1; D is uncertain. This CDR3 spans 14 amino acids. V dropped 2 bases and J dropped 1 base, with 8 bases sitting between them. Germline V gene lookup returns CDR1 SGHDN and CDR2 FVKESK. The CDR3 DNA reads TGTGCCAGCAGCCAACTCCGGGAGAACACTGAAGCTTTCTTT. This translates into CASSQLRENTEAFF. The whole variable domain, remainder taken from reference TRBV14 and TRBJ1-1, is EAGVTQFPSHSVIEKGQTVTLRCDPISGHDNLYWYRRVMGKEIKFLLHFVKESKQDESGMPNNRFLAERTGGTYSTLKVQPAELEDSGVYFCASSQLRENTEAFFGQGTRLTVV.

As DNA, the CDR3 is TGCAGCGTTGAAGAGGGACTAGCGGGAGGGGCCCGGCAGTTCTTC. The encoded protein is CSVEEGLAGGARQFF. The chain couples TRBV29-1 to TRBJ2-1, with 16 positions matching TRBD2. V dropped 0 bases and J dropped 12; count of bases not matched to a gene: 5. Per the germline V gene, CDR1 is SQVTM and CDR2 is ANQGSEA. CDR3 size: 15 residues.

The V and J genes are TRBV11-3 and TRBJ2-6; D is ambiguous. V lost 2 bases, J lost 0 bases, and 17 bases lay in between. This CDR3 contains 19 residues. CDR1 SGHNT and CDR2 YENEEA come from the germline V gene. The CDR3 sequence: CASSLRRLDRFSGANVLTF. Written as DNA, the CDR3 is TGTGCCAGCAGCTTACGTCGCCTAGATCGGTTCTCTGGGGCCAACGTCCTGACTTTC.

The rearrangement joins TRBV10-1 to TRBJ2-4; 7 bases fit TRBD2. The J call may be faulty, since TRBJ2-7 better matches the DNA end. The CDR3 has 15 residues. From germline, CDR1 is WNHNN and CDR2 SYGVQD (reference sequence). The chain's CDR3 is CASAAGDTVPYEQYF. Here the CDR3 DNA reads TGCGCCAGCGCGGCGGGAGACACCGTCCCCTACGAGCAGTACTTC.

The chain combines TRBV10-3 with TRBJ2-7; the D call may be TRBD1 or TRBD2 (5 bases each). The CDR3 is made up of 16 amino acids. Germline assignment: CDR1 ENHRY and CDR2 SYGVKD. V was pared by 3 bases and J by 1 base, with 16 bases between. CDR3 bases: TGTGCCATCAGTGATCCCGGGACCATCTCGTCCTACGAGCAGTACTTC. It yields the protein CAISDPGTISSYEQYF.